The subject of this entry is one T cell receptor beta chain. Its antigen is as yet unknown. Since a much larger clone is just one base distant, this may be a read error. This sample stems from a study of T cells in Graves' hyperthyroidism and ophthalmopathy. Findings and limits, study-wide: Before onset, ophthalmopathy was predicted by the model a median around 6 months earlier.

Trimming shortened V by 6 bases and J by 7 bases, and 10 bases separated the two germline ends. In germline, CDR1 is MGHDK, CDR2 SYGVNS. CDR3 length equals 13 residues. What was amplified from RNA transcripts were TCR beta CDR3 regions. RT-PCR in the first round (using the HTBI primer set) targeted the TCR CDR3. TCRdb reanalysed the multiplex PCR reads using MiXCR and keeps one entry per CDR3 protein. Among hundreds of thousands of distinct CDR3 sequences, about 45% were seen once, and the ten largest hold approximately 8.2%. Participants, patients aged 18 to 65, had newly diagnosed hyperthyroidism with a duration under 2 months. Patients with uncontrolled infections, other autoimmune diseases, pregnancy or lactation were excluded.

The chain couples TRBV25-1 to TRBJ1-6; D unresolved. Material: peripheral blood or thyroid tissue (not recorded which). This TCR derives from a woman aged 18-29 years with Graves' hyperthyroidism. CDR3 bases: TGTGCCAGCAGCCCCGAGAGGAATTCACCCCTCCACTTT. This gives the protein CASSPERNSPLHF.